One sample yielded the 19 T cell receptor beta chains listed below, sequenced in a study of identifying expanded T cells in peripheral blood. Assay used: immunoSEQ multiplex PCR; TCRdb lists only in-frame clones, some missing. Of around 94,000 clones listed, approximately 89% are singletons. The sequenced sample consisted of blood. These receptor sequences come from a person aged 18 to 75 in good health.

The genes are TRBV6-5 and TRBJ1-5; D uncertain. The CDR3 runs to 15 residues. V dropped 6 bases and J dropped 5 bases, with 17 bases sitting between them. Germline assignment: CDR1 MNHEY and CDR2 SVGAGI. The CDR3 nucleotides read TGTGCCAGCAGCCCCTCGGGGTTAGACGATCAGCCCCAGCATTTT. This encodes CASSPSGLDDQPQHF.

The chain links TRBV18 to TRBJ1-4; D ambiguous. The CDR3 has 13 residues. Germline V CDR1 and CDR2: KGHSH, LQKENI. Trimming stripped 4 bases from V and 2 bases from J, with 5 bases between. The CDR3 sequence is CASSLATNEKLFF. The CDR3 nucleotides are TGTGCCAGCTCACTGGCGACTAATGAAAAACTGTTTTTT.

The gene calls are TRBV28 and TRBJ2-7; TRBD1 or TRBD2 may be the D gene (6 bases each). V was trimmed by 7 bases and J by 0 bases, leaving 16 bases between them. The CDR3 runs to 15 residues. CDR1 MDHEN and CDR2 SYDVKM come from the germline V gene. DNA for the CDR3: TGTGCCAGCACCACTGGGGGGCATAGCTCCTACGAGCAGTACTTC. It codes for CASTTGGHSSYEQYF.

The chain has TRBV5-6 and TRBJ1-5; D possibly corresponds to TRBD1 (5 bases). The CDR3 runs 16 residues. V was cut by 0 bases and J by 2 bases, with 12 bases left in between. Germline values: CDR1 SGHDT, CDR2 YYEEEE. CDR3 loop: CASSLESGQGNQPQHF. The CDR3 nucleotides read TGTGCCAGCAGCTTGGAGTCGGGGCAGGGCAATCAGCCCCAGCATTTT.

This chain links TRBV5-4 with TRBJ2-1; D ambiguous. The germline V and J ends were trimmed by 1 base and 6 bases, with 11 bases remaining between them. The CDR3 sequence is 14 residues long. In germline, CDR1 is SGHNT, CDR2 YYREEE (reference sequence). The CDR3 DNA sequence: TGTGCCAGCAGCTTGTCGGGTTTCCTCAATGAGCAGTTCTTC. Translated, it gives CASSLSGFLNEQFF.

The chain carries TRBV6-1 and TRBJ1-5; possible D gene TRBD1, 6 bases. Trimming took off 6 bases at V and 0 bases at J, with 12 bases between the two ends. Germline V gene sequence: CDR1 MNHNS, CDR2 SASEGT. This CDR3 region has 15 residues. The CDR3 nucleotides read TGTGCCAGCAGCCTAGGACAGTATAGCAATCAGCCCCAGCATTTT. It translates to CASSLGQYSNQPQHF.

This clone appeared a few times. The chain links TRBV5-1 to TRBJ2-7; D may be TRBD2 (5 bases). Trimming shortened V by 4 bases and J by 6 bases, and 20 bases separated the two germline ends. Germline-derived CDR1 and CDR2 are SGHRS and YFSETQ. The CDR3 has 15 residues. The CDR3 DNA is TGCGCCAGCAGCCCACTCGGTTCGTACGGGGTCGAGCAGTACTTC. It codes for CASSPLGSYGVEQYF. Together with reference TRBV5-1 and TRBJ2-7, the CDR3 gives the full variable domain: KAGVTQTPRYLIKTRGQQVTLSCSPISGHRSVSWYQQTPGQGLQFLFEYFSETQRNKGNFPGRFSGRQFSNSRSEMNVSTLELGDSALYLCASSPLGSYGVEQYFGPGTRLTVT.

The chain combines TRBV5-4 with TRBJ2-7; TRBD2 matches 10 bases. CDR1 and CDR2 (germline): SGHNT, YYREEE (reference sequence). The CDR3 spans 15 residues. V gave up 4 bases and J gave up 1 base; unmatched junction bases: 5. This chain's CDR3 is CASSRAGGTSYEQYF. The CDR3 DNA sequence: TGTGCCAGCAGCCGAGCGGGAGGGACATCCTACGAGCAGTACTTC.

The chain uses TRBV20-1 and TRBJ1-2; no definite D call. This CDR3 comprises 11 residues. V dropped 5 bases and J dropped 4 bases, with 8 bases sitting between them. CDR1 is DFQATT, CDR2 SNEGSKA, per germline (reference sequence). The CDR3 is CSAEGSYGYTF. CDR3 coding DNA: TGCAGTGCTGAGGGCAGCTATGGCTACACCTTC.

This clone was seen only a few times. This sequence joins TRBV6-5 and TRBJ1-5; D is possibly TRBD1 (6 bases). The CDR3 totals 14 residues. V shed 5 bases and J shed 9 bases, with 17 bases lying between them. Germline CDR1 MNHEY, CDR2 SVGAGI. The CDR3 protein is CASSKRGVSSPQHF. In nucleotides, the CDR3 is TGTGCCAGCAGTAAGAGGGGGGTTTCGTCGCCCCAGCATTTT.

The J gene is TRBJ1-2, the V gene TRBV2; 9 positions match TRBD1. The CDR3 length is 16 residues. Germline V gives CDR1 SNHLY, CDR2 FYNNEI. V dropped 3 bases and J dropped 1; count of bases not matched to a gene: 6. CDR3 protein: CASSEGTGGFNYGYTF. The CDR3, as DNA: TGTGCCAGCAGTGAGGGTACAGGGGGCTTTAACTATGGCTACACCTTC.

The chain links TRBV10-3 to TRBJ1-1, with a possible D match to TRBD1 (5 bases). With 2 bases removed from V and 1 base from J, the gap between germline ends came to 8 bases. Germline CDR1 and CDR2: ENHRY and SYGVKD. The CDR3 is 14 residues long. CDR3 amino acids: CAISEVGTNTEAFF. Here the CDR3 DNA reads TGTGCCATCAGTGAGGTCGGGACGAACACTGAAGCTTTCTTT.

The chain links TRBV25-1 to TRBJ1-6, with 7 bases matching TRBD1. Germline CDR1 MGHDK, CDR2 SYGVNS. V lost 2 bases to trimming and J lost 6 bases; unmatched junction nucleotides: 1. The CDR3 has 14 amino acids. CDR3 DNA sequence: TGTGCCAGCAGTGAAGACAGGGTTAATTCACCCCTCCACTTT. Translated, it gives CASSEDRVNSPLHF.

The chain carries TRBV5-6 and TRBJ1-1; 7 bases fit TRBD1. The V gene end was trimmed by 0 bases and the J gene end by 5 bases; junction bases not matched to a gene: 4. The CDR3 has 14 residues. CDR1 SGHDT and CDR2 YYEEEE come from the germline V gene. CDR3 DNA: TGTGCCAGCAGCTTGGGCCAGGGGGTTACTGAAGCTTTCTTT. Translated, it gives CASSLGQGVTEAFF. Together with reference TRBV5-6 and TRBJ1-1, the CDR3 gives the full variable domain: DAGVTQSPTHLIKTRGQQVTLRCSPKSGHDTVSWYQQALGQGPQFIFQYYEEEERQRGNFPDRFSGHQFPNYSSELNVNALLLGDSALYLCASSLGQGVTEAFFGQGTRLTVV.

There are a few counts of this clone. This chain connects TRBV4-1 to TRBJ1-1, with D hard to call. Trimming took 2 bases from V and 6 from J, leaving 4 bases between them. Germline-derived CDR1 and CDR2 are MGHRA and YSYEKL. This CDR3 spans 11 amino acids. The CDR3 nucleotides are TGCGCCAGCAGCCAATCGGCTGAAGCTTTCTTT. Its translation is CASSQSAEAFF.

The CDR3 here is CASSSTTGIVEPQHF. Here the CDR3 DNA reads TGTGCCAGCAGCTCTACTACAGGGATCGTTGAGCCCCAGCATTTT. The V and J genes are TRBV2 and TRBJ1-5, with D possibly being TRBD1 (6 bases). CDR3 size: 15 residues. The V end was cut by 6 bases, the J end by 8 bases, with 20 bases between. The germline V gene encodes CDR1 SNHLY and CDR2 FYNNEI.

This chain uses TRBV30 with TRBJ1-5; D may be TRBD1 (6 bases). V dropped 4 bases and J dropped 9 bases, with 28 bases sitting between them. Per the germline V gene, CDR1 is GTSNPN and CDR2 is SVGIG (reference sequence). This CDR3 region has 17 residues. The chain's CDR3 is CAWTPPEAGVGYGPQHF. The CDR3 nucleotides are TGTGCCTGGACCCCCCCCGAGGCAGGGGTCGGATACGGGCCCCAGCATTTT.

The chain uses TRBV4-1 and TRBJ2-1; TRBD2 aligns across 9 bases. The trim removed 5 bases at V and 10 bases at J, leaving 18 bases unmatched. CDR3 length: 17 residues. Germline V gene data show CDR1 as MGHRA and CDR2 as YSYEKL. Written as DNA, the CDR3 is TGCGCCAGCAGCACCCCTGTGGTAGCGGGAGAGGGTACGGAGCAGTTCTTC. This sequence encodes CASSTPVVAGEGTEQFF.

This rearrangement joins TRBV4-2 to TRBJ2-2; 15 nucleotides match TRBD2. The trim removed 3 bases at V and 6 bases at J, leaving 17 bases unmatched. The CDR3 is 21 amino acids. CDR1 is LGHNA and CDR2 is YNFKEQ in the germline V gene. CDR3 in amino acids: CASSHTGTSGRPKDRAGELFF. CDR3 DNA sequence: TGTGCCAGCAGCCATACCGGGACTAGCGGGAGGCCTAAAGATCGTGCCGGGGAGCTGTTTTTT.